This T cell receptor beta chain was observed in a study of blood T cell repertoires in COVID-19. Turning to the study itself: Spain, Italy and the United States supplied samples that represented acute and convalescent COVID-19. PBMCs, B-cell-depleted T cells, or T cells provided the cDNA or gDNA that made up the material.

The germline CDR1 and CDR2 sequences are SGHAT and FQNNGV. This CDR3 has 12 amino acids. The V and J ends lost 0 bases and 7 bases respectively, with 6 bases between them. Clones were sequenced by immunoSEQ multiplex PCR, and TCRdb holds only the in-frame ones, with some missing. The sample yields some 180,000 clones, approximately 80% seen once. Patients at the Seattle site were enrolled during active infection and followed longitudinally. The chain has TRBV11-2 and TRBJ2-5, with D maybe TRBD2 (6 bases). The receptor's source is a woman in her thirties or forties with COVID-19, enrolled during active disease. Material: peripheral blood. Here the CDR3 reads CASSLERGTQYF. CDR3 nucleotides: TGTGCCAGCAGCTTAGAGCGGGGGACCCAGTACTTC.